This is a list of T cell receptor beta chains from one sample in a study of sequential checkpoint blockade in melanoma. The table came from immunoSEQ multiplex PCR; TCRdb's copy has only in-frame clones and leaves some out. Among some 5,400 clones, about a sixth were seen once, and the ten largest hold over 7.5%. The sample here was tumor tissue (inferred from file names), taken from a patient given nivolumab and ipilimumab in sequence. These receptors originate from a human donor with melanoma. Each CDR3 is given with its conserved first and last residue. The D gene is left open where the match is weak. Clone size appears in some rows only: once, few, many, or a class for an expanded clone.

>-|TRBJ2-7|TRBV9|-
TGTGCCAGCAGCGCGGGAGACAGGTCGCGGATCTACGAGCAGTACTTC
CASSAGDRSRIYEQYF
>-|TRBJ2-7|TRBV23-1|few
TGCGCCAGCAGTGATGGGGTAACCTACGAGCAGTACTTC
CASSDGVTYEQYF
>TRBD2|TRBJ2-1|TRBV6-8|many
TGTGCCAGCAGACAGACTAGCGGGGGCCTCTACAATGAGCAGTTCTTC
CASRQTSGGLYNEQFF
>-|TRBJ1-2|TRBV6-8|-
TGTGCCAGCAGGCTTTCCACACTCTATGGCTACACCTTC
CASRLSTLYGYTF
>TRBD1|TRBJ2-3|TRBV11-3|few
TGTGCCAGCAGGACCGGGACAGGGACAGATACGCAGTATTTT
CASRTGTGTDTQYF
>-|TRBJ2-2|TRBV28|-
TGTGCCAGCAGTTTAACAGGGACCTACACCGGGGAGCTGTTTTTT
CASSLTGTYTGELFF
>-|TRBJ2-5|TRBV9|many
TGTGCCAGCAGCCCCGGCCAGGCTAGCAGGGTATGGGAGACCCAGTACTTC
CASSPGQASRVWETQYF
>TRBD1|TRBJ2-7|TRBV4-1|many
TGCGCCAGCAGCCAACGGACAGGGCCGTACGAGCAGTACTTC
CASSQRTGPYEQYF
>-|TRBJ1-2|TRBV18|few
TGTGCCAGCTCACCAGCGGGAGATGGCTACACCTTC
CASSPAGDGYTF
>-|TRBJ1-1|TRBV30|few
TGTGCCTGGAGTGTACGGGGAACCACTGAAGCTTTCTTT
CAWSVRGTTEAFF
>-|TRBJ1-2|TRBV19|-
TGTGCCAGTAGGCCGGACATTAGTCGGAGCTACACCTTC
CASRPDISRSYTF
>TRBD1|TRBJ2-2|TRBV6-8|-
TGTGCCAGCAGCCACCATCGACAGGGCACCGGGGAGCTGTTTTTT
CASSHHRQGTGELFF
>-|TRBJ2-1|TRBV25-1|-
TGTGCCAGCAGTGGGGGACTCTCACACAATGAGCAGTTCTTC
CASSGGLSHNEQFF
>-|TRBJ1-5|TRBV30|few
TGTGCCTGGAGTGTCGCAGGGAGCCAGCCCCAGCATTTT
CAWSVAGSQPQHF
>TRBD1|TRBJ2-2|TRBV15|-
TGTGCCACCAGCAGAGTTCCGGGACAGGGGGCTAACACCGGGGAGCTGTTTTTT
CATSRVPGQGANTGELFF
>-|TRBJ1-6|TRBV15|few
TGTGCCACCAGCAGAGATGGGGTCTCCTATAATTCACCCCTCCACTTT
CATSRDGVSYNSPLHF
>TRBD1|TRBJ1-1|TRBV5-1|-
TGCGCCAGCAGCCTAACAGGGGTTGGGACTGAAGCTTTCTTT
CASSLTGVGTEAFF
>TRBD1|TRBJ2-3|TRBV7-6|few
TGTGCCAGCAGCGACAGGGGTCGCTTTAGCACAGATACGCAGTATTTT
CASSDRGRFSTDTQYF
>TRBD1|TRBJ1-5|TRBV6-8|few
TGTGCCAGCAGCCCCCCCCGGCAGGGGGGCCAGCCCCAGCATTTT
CASSPPRQGGQPQHF
>-|TRBJ1-1|TRBV7-1|many
TGTGCCAGCAGCCGCAGGGAGAACACTGAAGCTTTCTTT
CASSRRENTEAFF
>-|TRBJ2-3|TRBV4-1|-
TGCGCCAGCAGCCAAGATCGTAGAGGGTACGCAGATACGCAGTATTTT
CASSQDRRGYADTQYF
>-|TRBJ2-7|TRBV7-4|few
TGTGCCAGCAGCGATGGACTTCTCTACGAGCAGTACTTC
CASSDGLLYEQYF
>-|TRBJ2-1|TRBV10-2|-
TGCGCCACCCAGGGTACAGGGCCCAATGAGCAGTTCTTC
CATQGTGPNEQFF
>TRBD1|TRBJ1-5|TRBV11-3|medium-sized
TGTGCCAGCAGCCGTTACGGACAGGGCGTCAATCAGCCCCAGCATTTT
CASSRYGQGVNQPQHF
>-|TRBJ1-3|TRBV6-8|-
TGTGCCAGCAGTTACTCAGTCAGGCCTGGAAACACCATATATTTT
CASSYSVRPGNTIYF
>-|TRBJ2-2|TRBV11-3|-
TGTGCCAGCAGCCCCCTACCGGGCCCCCAAGACACCGGGGAGCTGTTTTTT
CASSPLPGPQDTGELFF
>TRBD2|TRBJ2-2|TRBV15|-
TGTGCCACCAGCAGAGAATATGGCGGGGGGGCCTCGGGGACCGGGGAGCTGTTTTTT
CATSREYGGGASGTGELFF
>-|TRBJ1-1|TRBV6-8|few
TGTGCCAGCAGTTACCGGAACTTGAACACTGAAGCTTTCTTT
CASSYRNLNTEAFF
>-|TRBJ1-2|TRBV12-5|few
TGTGCCAGCACCCCCGCGGGCAGCTTCTCTAACTATGGCTACACCTTC
CASTPAGSFSNYGYTF
>-|TRBJ2-3|TRBV14|-
TGTGCCAGCAGCCAAGATCTGGGCCGGCGCACAGATACGCAGTATTTT
CASSQDLGRRTDTQYF
>-|TRBJ2-2|TRBV9|-
TGTGCCAGCAGGGGCGGACCGAACACCGGGGAGCTGTTTTTT
CASRGGPNTGELFF